Listed here are 25 T cell receptor beta chains from one sample, sequenced in a study of T cell responses to AZD1222 COVID-19 vaccine (dated by TCRdb to 2020 to 2022). The library came from the immunoSEQ multiplex PCR assay. TCRdb retrieved this table from immuneACCESS and kept in-frame rearrangements only. Not all clones are present; in checked studies, unresolved V genes account for under half, and no reason is known for the remainder. The table kept for this sample lists 150,000 or so clones. The ten biggest clones cover about 2.2% of the sample. Explained via the paper, the time point label denotes: baseline before first vaccination. Sequencing was performed on peripheral blood. The receptors originated from an adult in good health.

The rearrangement uses TRBV25-1 and TRBJ1-5; D unclear. This CDR3 has 14 amino acids. V was clipped by 7 bases and J by 1 base, with 11 bases between them. Germline assignment: CDR1 MGHDK and CDR2 SYGVNS. The CDR3 DNA reads as TGTGCCAGCACCCCGCGAGAGAGCAATCAGCCCCAGCATTTT. Protein product: CASTPRESNQPQHF.

The chain uses TRBV19 and TRBJ1-5, with no clear D. V lost 1 base and J 0 bases, leaving 4 bases between the germline ends. In germline, CDR1 is LNHDA, CDR2 SQIVND (reference sequence). CDR3 size: 14 residues. The CDR3 sequence: CASSIGVSNQPQHF. CDR3 DNA: TGTGCCAGTAGTATAGGGGTTAGCAATCAGCCCCAGCATTTT.

This chain uses TRBV30 with TRBJ1-6; no clear D. V shed 2 bases and J shed 9 bases, with 8 bases lying between them. Germline-derived CDR1 and CDR2 are GTSNPN and SVGIG (reference sequence). This CDR3 contains 12 residues. CDR3 sequence reads: CAWSLGSSPLHF. The CDR3 DNA reads as TGTGCCTGGAGTCTGGGAAGTTCACCCCTCCACTTT.

The genes are TRBV6-5 and TRBJ1-2; 7 bases are shared with TRBD1. V shed 5 bases and J 3 bases; nucleotides not matched to a gene: 9. The CDR3 has 15 residues. CDR1 is MNHEY, CDR2 SVGAGI, per germline. CDR3 protein: CASSTPAGGDYGYTF. CDR3 coding DNA: TGTGCCAGCAGTACCCCAGCAGGGGGGGACTATGGCTACACCTTC.

V is TRBV3-1 (or the pseudogene TRBV3-2) and J is TRBJ2-7, with D perhaps given as TRBD1 or TRBD2 (5 bases each). CDR3 length: 15 residues. CDR1 and CDR2 (germline): LGHDT, YNNKEL (reference sequence). Trimming shortened V by 4 bases and J by 2 bases, and 15 bases separated the two germline ends. The CDR3 loop reads CASSLGPGGPYEQYF. CDR3 in DNA: TGTGCCAGCAGCCTCGGACCTGGGGGACCCTACGAGCAGTACTTC.

The rearrangement uses TRBV5-4 and TRBJ1-1; D not certain. V was pared by 7 bases and J by 7 bases, with 14 bases between. This CDR3 is 12 amino acids long. The germline CDR1 and CDR2 sequences are SGHNT and YYREEE (reference sequence). The CDR3 region is CASRKEDLEAFF. In nucleotides, the CDR3 is TGTGCCAGCCGTAAGGAGGACCTTGAAGCTTTCTTT.

The V gene is TRBV4-2, the J gene TRBJ2-3, with D unresolved. The CDR3 is 14 amino acids. V dropped 0 bases and J dropped 3 bases, with 7 bases sitting between them. Per germline, CDR1 LGHNA and CDR2 YNFKEQ. As DNA, the CDR3 is TGTGCCAGCAGCCAAGATTGGAAGACAGATACGCAGTATTTT. Amino acids: CASSQDWKTDTQYF.

V gene TRBV5-8 combines with J gene TRBJ2-5; D uncertain. CDR1 and CDR2 (germline): SGHTS, YDEGEE. V was clipped by 1 base and J by 9 bases, with 13 bases between them. CDR3 length equals 13 residues. CDR3 sequence (DNA): TGTGCCAGCAGCTTGATACAGTCTCTGGCCCAGTACTTC. Translation gives CASSLIQSLAQYF.

V is TRBV5-5 and J is TRBJ1-6; 9 nucleotides match TRBD1. CDR1 is SGHKS and CDR2 is YYEKEE in the germline V gene (reference sequence). The trim removed 4 bases at V and 9 bases at J, leaving 11 bases unmatched. CDR3 length: 16 amino acids. DNA for the CDR3: TGTGCCAGCAGCGGCAGGACAGGGGTACCTTCTTCACCCCTCCACTTT. Translated, it gives CASSGRTGVPSSPLHF.

This chain joins TRBV7-8 and TRBJ1-2, with a possible D match to TRBD1 (5 bases). This CDR3 spans 13 amino acids. Germline V gene data show CDR1 as SGHVS and CDR2 as FQNEAQ. V lost 6 bases and J lost 2, with 10 bases in between. The CDR3 spells CASSRDRNYGYTF. CDR3 nucleotides: TGTGCCAGCAGTCGAGACAGAAACTATGGCTACACCTTC.

The chain joins TRBV4-2 to TRBJ2-5, with D possibly being TRBD1 (6 bases). CDR3 length: 14 residues. Germline V gene sequence: CDR1 LGHNA, CDR2 YNFKEQ. Trimming removed 0 bases from V and 11 bases from J, with 16 bases in between. The CDR3 sequence is CASSQEEQGRPQYF. As DNA, the CDR3 is TGTGCCAGCAGCCAAGAAGAGCAGGGGAGACCGCAGTACTTC.

This sequence joins TRBV14 and TRBJ1-4; D perhaps matches TRBD1 (6 bases). Trimming removed 2 bases from V and 5 bases from J, with 12 bases in between. This CDR3 spans 15 amino acids. CDR1 and CDR2 from the germline V gene are SGHDN and FVKESK. CDR3 nucleotide sequence: TGTGCCAGCAGCCAACTTGGTCAGGGGAATGAAAAACTGTTTTTT. Its protein is CASSQLGQGNEKLFF.

The chain uses TRBV27 and TRBJ1-6, with no clear D. Germline values: CDR1 MNHEY, CDR2 SMNVEV (reference sequence). This CDR3 contains 12 residues. Trimming shortened V by 2 bases and J by 6 bases, and 2 bases separated the two germline ends. The CDR3 DNA sequence: TGTGCCAGCAGTTTACTTAATTCACCCCTCCACTTT. It is translated as CASSLLNSPLHF.

The gene calls are TRBV6-2 or TRBV6-3 and TRBJ1-4; possible D gene TRBD1, 5 bases. Trimming removed 6 bases at V and 6 bases at J, with 14 bases between. Germline CDR1 is MNHEY and CDR2 is SVGEGT. The CDR3 is 14 residues long. CDR3 coding DNA: TGTGCCAGCAGCCCCGGGACCGCCGATGAAAAACTGTTTTTT. Amino acid sequence: CASSPGTADEKLFF.

The J gene is TRBJ2-1, the V gene TRBV3-1 (or the pseudogene TRBV3-2); tentatively, D is TRBD2 (5 bases). V shed 4 bases and J shed 3 bases, with 16 bases lying between them. CDR3 length: 16 amino acids. Germline loops: CDR1 LGHDT, CDR2 YNNKEL (reference sequence). The CDR3 nucleotides are TGTGCCAGCAGCCTCCGAAGCGGACGAGTCTACAATGAGCAGTTCTTC. Protein: CASSLRSGRVYNEQFF.

V and J are TRBV7-6 and TRBJ2-5; D may correspond to TRBD1 or TRBD2 (5 bases each). The germline V gene encodes CDR1 SGHVS and CDR2 FNYEAQ. The V end was cut by 6 bases, the J end by 3 bases, with 20 bases between. The CDR3 has 16 amino acids. The CDR3 DNA reads TGTGCCAGCAGACTAGGGCCTGGGACCACAAAAGAGACCCAGTACTTC. Translated: CASRLGPGTTKETQYF.

The chain recombines TRBV7-9 with TRBJ1-2; D gene unclear. From germline, CDR1 is SEHNR and CDR2 FQNEAQ (reference sequence). Deletions cut 5 bases from V and 3 bases from J, with 13 bases between. The CDR3 is 14 residues long. In nucleotides, the CDR3 is TGTGCCAGCAGCCTGTCTGGGGATTACTATGGCTACACCTTC. It codes for CASSLSGDYYGYTF.

The gene calls are TRBV21-1 and TRBJ1-1. TRBV21-1 is shown as a pseudogene. This CDR3 has 15 amino acids. This CDR3 is CASSKEGGTNTEAFF. In DNA form, the CDR3 reads TGTGCCAGCAGCAAAGAGGGGGGAACGAACACTGAAGCTTTCTTT.

V usage is TRBV3-1 (or the pseudogene TRBV3-2) and J usage is TRBJ1-5; D unresolved. Trimming left V 1 base short and J 4 bases short, with 2 bases between. Germline assignment: CDR1 LGHDT and CDR2 YNNKEL (reference sequence). This CDR3 is built from 12 residues. This CDR3 reads CASSQGNQPQHF. DNA of the CDR3: TGTGCCAGCAGCCAAGGAAATCAGCCCCAGCATTTT.

CDR3 region: CASRQENYGYTF. In DNA form, the CDR3 reads TGTGCCAGCCGACAGGAGAACTATGGCTACACCTTC. V is TRBV2 and J is TRBJ1-2; perhaps TRBD1 as D (6 bases). Trimming took off 8 bases at V and 2 bases at J, with 9 bases between the two ends. This CDR3 is 12 amino acids long. CDR1 and CDR2 (germline): SNHLY, FYNNEI. The full variable domain, in which reference TRBV2 and TRBJ1-2 provide the parts outside the CDR3, is EPEVTQTPSHQVTQMGQEVILRCVPISNHLYFYWYRQILGQKVEFLVSFYNNEISEKSEIFDDQFSVERPDGSNFTLKIRSTKLEDSAMYFCASRQENYGYTFGSGTRLTVV.

The chain joins TRBV2 to TRBJ2-3; 9 nucleotides match TRBD2. V lost 2 bases and J lost 1; bases outside the gene matches: 4. CDR1 and CDR2 (germline): SNHLY, FYNNEI. The CDR3 has 16 amino acids. As DNA, the CDR3 is TGTGCCAGCAGTGAATCTAGCGGGGTGCGCACAGATACGCAGTATTTT. Translation: CASSESSGVRTDTQYF.

The chain has TRBV6-5 and TRBJ1-5, with 8 bases that match TRBD1. The CDR3 contains 13 residues. Trimming took 7 bases from V and 7 from J; bases not matched to a gene: 6. In germline, CDR1 is MNHEY, CDR2 SVGAGI. The CDR3 protein is CASIGQGRQPQHF. Here the CDR3 DNA reads TGTGCCAGCATTGGACAGGGTCGCCAGCCCCAGCATTTT.

In regard to this clone: This sample includes further DNA sequences coding for the same CDR3. The gene calls are TRBV7-8 and TRBJ1-2; a possible D gene is TRBD1 (6 bases). Per the germline V gene, CDR1 is SGHVS and CDR2 is FQNEAQ. V dropped 5 bases and J dropped 4 bases, with 14 bases sitting between them. The CDR3 consists of 14 residues. The CDR3 bases are TGTGCCAGCAGCCCCCGCGGGGGCAGCTATGGCTACACCTTC. Translation: CASSPRGGSYGYTF.

This sequence joins TRBV19 and TRBJ2-1; possible D gene TRBD2, 5 bases. The V end was cut by 10 bases, the J end by 3 bases, with 19 bases between. The CDR3 has 15 residues. The germline V gene encodes CDR1 LNHDA and CDR2 SQIVND (reference sequence). CDR3 amino acids: CATRPTRLNYNEQFF. The CDR3 nucleotides are TGTGCCACTAGACCGACCAGACTAAACTACAATGAGCAGTTCTTC.

The chain employs TRBV6-2 or TRBV6-3 and TRBJ1-1, with 9 bases lining up with TRBD1. The CDR3 contains 15 residues. Looked up from germline, CDR1 is MNHEY and CDR2 is SVGEGT. J was trimmed by 8 bases and V by 5 bases; bases with no gene match: 12. In DNA form, the CDR3 reads TGTGCCAGCAGTACAGGGGTCGGGACAGGGTTAGAAGCTTTCTTT. It translates to CASSTGVGTGLEAFF.